This T cell receptor (beta chain) is from a study of shared clonotypes between healthy human individuals. Adult Caucasians living in Nashville, Tennessee made up all of the donors. The CD4+ fraction was divided into a CD45RA+ naive subset and a CD45RA-negative memory subset. Concerning this clone: What it recognizes is unknown.

In replicate PCRs of sorted subsets, roughly 200 ng DNA, roughly 31,000 T cell genomes, was used. Assay: immunoSEQ multiplex PCR; the TCRdb copy retains only in-frame clones and omits some. The table lists about 2.3 million clones, less than 95% of them singletons. Points from the study as a whole: Non-shared clonotypes had lower generation probabilities than those shared by all four donors.

The CDR3 runs to 12 residues. CDR1 MNHEY and CDR2 SVGAGI come from the germline V gene. The germline V and J ends were trimmed by 6 bases and 10 bases, with 13 bases remaining between them. The source of this sequence is a man aged 18 to 29 in good health. Some clones in this sample may be carry-over from other donors' samples. Sequencing was done on a sample of naive CD4+ T cells from PBMCs. Subset: CD45RA+ positively selected. The V call is TRBV6-5, the J call TRBJ2-1; possibly TRBD2 for D (6 bases). The CDR3 region is CASSPTGVEQFF. The CDR3 DNA follows: TGTGCCAGCAGCCCCACGGGGGTCGAGCAGTTCTTC.